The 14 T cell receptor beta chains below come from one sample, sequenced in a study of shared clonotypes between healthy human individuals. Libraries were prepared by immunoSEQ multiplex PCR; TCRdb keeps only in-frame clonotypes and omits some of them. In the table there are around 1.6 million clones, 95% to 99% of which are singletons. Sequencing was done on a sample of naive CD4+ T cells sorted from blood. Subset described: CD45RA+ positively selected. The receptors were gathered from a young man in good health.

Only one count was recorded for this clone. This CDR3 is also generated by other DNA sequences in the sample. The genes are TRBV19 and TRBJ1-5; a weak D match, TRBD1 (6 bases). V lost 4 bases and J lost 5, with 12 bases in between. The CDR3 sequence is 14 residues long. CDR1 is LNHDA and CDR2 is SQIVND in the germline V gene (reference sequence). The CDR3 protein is CASSTTGRDQPQHF. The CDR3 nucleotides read TGTGCCAGTAGTACAACAGGGAGGGATCAGCCCCAGCATTTT.

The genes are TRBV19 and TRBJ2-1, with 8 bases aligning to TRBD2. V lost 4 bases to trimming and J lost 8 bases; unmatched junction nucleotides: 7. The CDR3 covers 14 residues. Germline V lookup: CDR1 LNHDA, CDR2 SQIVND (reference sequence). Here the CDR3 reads CASSTRTSLDEQFF. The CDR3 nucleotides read TGTGCCAGTAGTACTCGGACTAGCCTCGATGAGCAGTTCTTC.

The CDR3, as DNA: TGTGCCAGCCGCAGGACGGTTACCTACGAGCAGTACTTC. Translating gives CASRRTVTYEQYF. The rearrangement joins TRBV5-5 to TRBJ2-7; D is unresolved. The CDR3 extends over 13 amino acids. CDR1 SGHKS and CDR2 YYEKEE come from the germline V gene (reference sequence). Trimming took off 7 bases at V and 2 bases at J, with 13 bases between the two ends. The whole variable domain, filled in from reference TRBV5-5 and TRBJ2-7, reads DAGVTQSPTHLIKTRGQQVTLRCSPISGHKSVSWYQQVLGQGPQFIFQYYEKEERGRGNFPDRFSARQFPNYSSELNVNALLLGDSALYLCASRRTVTYEQYFGPGTRLTVT.

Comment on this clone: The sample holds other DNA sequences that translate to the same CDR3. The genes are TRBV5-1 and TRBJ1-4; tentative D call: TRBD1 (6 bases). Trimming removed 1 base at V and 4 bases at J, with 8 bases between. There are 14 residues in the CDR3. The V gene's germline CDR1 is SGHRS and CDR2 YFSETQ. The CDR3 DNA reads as TGCGCCAGCAGCTTGACAGGGAGTAATGAAAAACTGTTTTTT. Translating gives CASSLTGSNEKLFF. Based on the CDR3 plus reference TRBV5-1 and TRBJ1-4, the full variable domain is KAGVTQTPRYLIKTRGQQVTLSCSPISGHRSVSWYQQTPGQGLQFLFEYFSETQRNKGNFPGRFSGRQFSNSRSEMNVSTLELGDSALYLCASSLTGSNEKLFFGSGTQLSVL.

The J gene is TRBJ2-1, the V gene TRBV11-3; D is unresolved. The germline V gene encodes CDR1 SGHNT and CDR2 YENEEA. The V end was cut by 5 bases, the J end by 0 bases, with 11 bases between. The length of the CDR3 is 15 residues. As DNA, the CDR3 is TGTGCCAGCAGCAATAACTTCCGCTCCTACAATGAGCAGTTCTTC. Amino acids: CASSNNFRSYNEQFF.

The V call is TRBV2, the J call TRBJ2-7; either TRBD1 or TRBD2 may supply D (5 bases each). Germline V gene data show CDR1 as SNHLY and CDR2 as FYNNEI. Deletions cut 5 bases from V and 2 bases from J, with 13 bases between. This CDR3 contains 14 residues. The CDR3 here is CASSPPQGPYEQYF. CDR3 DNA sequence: TGTGCCAGCAGTCCGCCCCAGGGACCCTACGAGCAGTACTTC.

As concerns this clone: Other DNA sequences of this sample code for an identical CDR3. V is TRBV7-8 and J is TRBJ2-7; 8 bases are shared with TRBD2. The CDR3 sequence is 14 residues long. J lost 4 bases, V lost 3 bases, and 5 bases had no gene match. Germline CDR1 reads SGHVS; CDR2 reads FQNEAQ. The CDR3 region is CASSLGREGYEQYF. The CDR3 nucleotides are TGTGCCAGCAGCTTGGGTCGGGAGGGATACGAGCAGTACTTC.

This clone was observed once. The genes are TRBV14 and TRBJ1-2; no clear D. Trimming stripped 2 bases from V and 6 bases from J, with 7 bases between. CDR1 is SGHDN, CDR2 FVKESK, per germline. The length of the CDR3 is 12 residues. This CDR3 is CASSQHGDGYTF. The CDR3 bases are TGTGCCAGCAGCCAACATGGGGATGGCTACACCTTC.

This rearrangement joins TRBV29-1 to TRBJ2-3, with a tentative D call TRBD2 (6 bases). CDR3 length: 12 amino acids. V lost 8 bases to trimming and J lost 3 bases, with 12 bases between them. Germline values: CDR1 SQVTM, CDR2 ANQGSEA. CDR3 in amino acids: CSSESGTDTQYF. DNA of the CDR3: TGCAGCTCGGAGAGCGGGACAGATACGCAGTATTTT.

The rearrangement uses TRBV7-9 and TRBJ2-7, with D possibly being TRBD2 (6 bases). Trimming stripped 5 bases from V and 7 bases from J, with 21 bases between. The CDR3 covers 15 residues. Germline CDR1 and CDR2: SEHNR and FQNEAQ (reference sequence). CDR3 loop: CASSLYGGKTKEQYF. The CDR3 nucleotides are TGTGCCAGCAGCCTGTACGGGGGTAAAACGAAAGAGCAGTACTTC.

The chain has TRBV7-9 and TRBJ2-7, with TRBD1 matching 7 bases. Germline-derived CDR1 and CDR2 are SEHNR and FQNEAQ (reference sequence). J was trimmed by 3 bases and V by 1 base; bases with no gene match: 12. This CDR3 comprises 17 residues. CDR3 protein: CASSLVLSGTVGYEQYF. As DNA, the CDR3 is TGTGCCAGCAGCTTAGTTCTTTCAGGGACAGTGGGCTACGAGCAGTACTTC.

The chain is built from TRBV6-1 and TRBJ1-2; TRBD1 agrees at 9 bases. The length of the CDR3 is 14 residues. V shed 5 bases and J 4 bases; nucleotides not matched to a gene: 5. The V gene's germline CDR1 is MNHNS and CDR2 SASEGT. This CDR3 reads CASSPGQGLYGYTF. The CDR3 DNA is TGTGCCAGCAGTCCGGGACAGGGCCTCTATGGCTACACCTTC.

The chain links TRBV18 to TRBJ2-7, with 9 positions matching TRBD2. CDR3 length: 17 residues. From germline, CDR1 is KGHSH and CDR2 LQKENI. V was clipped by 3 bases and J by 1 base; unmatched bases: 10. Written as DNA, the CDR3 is TGTGCCAGCTCACCTATTCCCCGGACTAGCGCGTCCTACGAGCAGTACTTC. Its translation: CASSPIPRTSASYEQYF.

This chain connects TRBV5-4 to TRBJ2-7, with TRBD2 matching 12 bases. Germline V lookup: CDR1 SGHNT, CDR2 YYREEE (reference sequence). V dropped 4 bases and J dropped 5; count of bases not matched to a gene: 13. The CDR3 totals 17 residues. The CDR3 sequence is CASSGGPSGRALHEQYF. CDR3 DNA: TGTGCCAGCAGCGGCGGACCTAGCGGGAGGGCCCTTCACGAGCAGTACTTC.